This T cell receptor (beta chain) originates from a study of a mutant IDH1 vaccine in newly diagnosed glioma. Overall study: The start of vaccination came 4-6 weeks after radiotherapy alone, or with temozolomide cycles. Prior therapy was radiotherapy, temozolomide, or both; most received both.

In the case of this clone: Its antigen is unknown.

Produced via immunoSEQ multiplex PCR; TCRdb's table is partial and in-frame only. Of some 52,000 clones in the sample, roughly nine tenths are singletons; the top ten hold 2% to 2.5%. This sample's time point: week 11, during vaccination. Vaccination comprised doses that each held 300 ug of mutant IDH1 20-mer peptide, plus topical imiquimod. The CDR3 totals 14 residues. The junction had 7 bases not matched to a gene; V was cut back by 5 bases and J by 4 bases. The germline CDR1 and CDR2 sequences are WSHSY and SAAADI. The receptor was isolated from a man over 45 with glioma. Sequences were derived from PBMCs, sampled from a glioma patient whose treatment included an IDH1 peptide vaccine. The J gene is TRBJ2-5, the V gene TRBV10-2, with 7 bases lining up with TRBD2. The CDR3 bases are TGCGCCAGCAGTAAGGGATCGGGGGGAGAGACCCAGTACTTC. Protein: CASSKGSGGETQYF.